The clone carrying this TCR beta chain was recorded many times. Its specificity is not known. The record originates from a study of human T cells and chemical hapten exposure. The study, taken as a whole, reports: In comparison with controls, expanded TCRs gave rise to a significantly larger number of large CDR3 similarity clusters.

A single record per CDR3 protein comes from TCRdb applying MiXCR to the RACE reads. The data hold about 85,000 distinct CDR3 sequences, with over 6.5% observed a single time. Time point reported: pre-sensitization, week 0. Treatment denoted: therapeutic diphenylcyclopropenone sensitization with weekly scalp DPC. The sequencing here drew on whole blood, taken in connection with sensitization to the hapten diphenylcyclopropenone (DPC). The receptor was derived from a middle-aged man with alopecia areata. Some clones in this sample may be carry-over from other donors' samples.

The CDR3 sequence is CASSSLAALGTQYF. The CDR3 nucleotides read TGTGCCAGCAGTTCCCTAGCGGCTTTAGGGACCCAGTACTTC. The V call is TRBV6-5, the J call TRBJ2-5; the match to TRBD2 covers 7 bases. V trimming: 4 bases; J trimming: 7 bases; junction bases outside the gene matches: 9. CDR3 length: 14 amino acids. Germline V CDR1 and CDR2: MNHEY, SVGAGI.